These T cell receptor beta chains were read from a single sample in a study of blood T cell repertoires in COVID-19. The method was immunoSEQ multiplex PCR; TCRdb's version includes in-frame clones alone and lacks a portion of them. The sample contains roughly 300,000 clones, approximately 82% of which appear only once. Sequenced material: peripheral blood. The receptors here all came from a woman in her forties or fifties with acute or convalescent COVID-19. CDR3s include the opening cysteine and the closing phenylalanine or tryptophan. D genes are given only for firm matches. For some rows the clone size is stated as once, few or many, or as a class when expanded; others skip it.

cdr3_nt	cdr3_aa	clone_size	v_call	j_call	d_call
TGCGCCAGCAGCTTACAGGGGGACCAAGAGACCCAGTACTTC	CASSLQGDQETQYF	.	TRBV5-1	TRBJ2-5	TRBD1
TGTGCCAGTAGTTCCGGGACTTTGGATACGCAGTATTTT	CASSSGTLDTQYF	.	TRBV19	TRBJ2-3	.
TGTGCCACCAGCAGAGATGGTGGAGATGAGCAGTTCTTC	CATSRDGGDEQFF	.	TRBV15	TRBJ2-1	.
TGCGCCAGCAGGGACGAGCGGGGGCTCTACAATGAGCAGTTCTTC	CASRDERGLYNEQFF	many	TRBV5-1	TRBJ2-1	TRBD2
TGTGCCAGCAGTTCACAGGGAGTTGCTGGAAACACCATATATTTT	CASSSQGVAGNTIYF	.	TRBV9	TRBJ1-3	.
TGTGCCAGTAGTATAACGTGGCAGGATGGGACTCTAGCCAAAAACATTCAGTACTTC	CASSITWQDGTLAKNIQYF	.	TRBV19	TRBJ2-4	.
TGTGCCTGGAGTATCGGGGTGGGGGGTAATTCACCCCTCCACTTT	CAWSIGVGGNSPLHF	few	TRBV30	TRBJ1-6	.
TGCGCCAGCAGCCACCCATGGACAGGGTTGAACACTGAAGCTTTCTTT	CASSHPWTGLNTEAFF	.	TRBV4-1	TRBJ1-1	TRBD1
TGTGCCAGCAGTGAATGGTGGGGGGGGCAAATGAATGAGCAGTTCTTC	CASSEWWGGQMNEQFF	.	TRBV6-1	TRBJ2-1	.
TGCGCCAGCGGATTAGCGGGGGACCAAGAGACCCAGTACTTC	CASGLAGDQETQYF	.	TRBV5-1	TRBJ2-5	TRBD2
TGTGCCAGCAGTTTTTCAGGTGCTGGGTACTACTTC	CASSFSGAGYYF	few	TRBV12-3/TRBV12-4	TRBJ2-5	.
TGTGCCTGGAGTGTACTAGGGGGAGTGTCCGATACGCAGTATTTT	CAWSVLGGVSDTQYF	.	TRBV30	TRBJ2-3	.
TGCGCCAGCATCGAGGCGGGGGCCACAGATACGCAGTATTTT	CASIEAGATDTQYF	.	TRBV10-2	TRBJ2-3	.
TGTGCCAGCAGTATCCGACCCGATGACAGTGGAGGGAAAGCTTTCTTT	CASSIRPDDSGGKAFF	few	TRBV27	TRBJ1-1	.
TGTGCCAGCAGTGCCACTCGGACAGGTAGCAATCAGCCCCAGCATTTT	CASSATRTGSNQPQHF	few	TRBV6-6	TRBJ1-5	TRBD1
TGTGCCAGCAGCCTGGACAGGGGGCAGGGTCAGCCCCAGCATTTT	CASSLDRGQGQPQHF	.	TRBV7-2	TRBJ1-5	TRBD1
TGTGCCAGCAGTTACTCCTTCCCCACTGAAGCTTTCTTT	CASSYSFPTEAFF	.	TRBV6-6	TRBJ1-1	.
TGTGCCAGCAGCTTAGTGGGTTTGCGGAAAGATACGCAGTATTTT	CASSLVGLRKDTQYF	.	TRBV7-9	TRBJ2-3	.
TGTGCCATCACCCCCCGGGAGCGGGAGGGTGTGGACACCGGGGAGCTGTTTTTT	CAITPREREGVDTGELFF	.	TRBV10-3	TRBJ2-2	TRBD2
TGTGCCAGCAGCGTAAGCCTAGCGGGGGGGGATGAGCAGTTCTTC	CASSVSLAGGDEQFF	.	TRBV9	TRBJ2-1	TRBD2
TGTGCCAGTAGGGACAGATTAAATGAGCAGTTCTTC	CASRDRLNEQFF	.	TRBV19	TRBJ2-1	.
TGTGCCAGCAGCTTAAACAGGGAGGGCTATGGCTACACCTTC	CASSLNREGYGYTF	few	TRBV7-2	TRBJ1-2	.
TGTGCCAGCAGCCTACTGACTAGCGGGGGGGCAGGTACGCAGTATTTT	CASSLLTSGGAGTQYF	.	TRBV3-1/TRBV3-2	TRBJ2-3	TRBD2
TGTGCCTGGAGTGTACAGAGAAGCTACGGCTACACCTTC	CAWSVQRSYGYTF	.	TRBV30	TRBJ1-2	.
TGTGCCAGCAGCCCCCTTAGCGGGAGAAACGAGCAGTACTTC	CASSPLSGRNEQYF	.	TRBV14	TRBJ2-7	TRBD2
TGTGCCAGCAGCCCGACAGTTAACTATGGCTACACCTTC	CASSPTVNYGYTF	.	TRBV7-2	TRBJ1-2	.
TGTGCCAGCAGCCCCTTAGGCCCGGCGGCTGAAGCTTTCTTT	CASSPLGPAAEAFF	.	TRBV4-2	TRBJ1-1	.
TGTGCCAGCACCCGGGACAGGTTGAACACTGAAGCTTTCTTT	CASTRDRLNTEAFF	.	TRBV6-5	TRBJ1-1	TRBD1
TGTGCCAGTAGGGTGAGGGACTTTACCTACGAGCAGTACTTC	CASRVRDFTYEQYF	.	TRBV19	TRBJ2-7	.
TGTGCCAGCAGCCCTCCGGACAGCGCTAACTATGGCTACACCTTC	CASSPPDSANYGYTF	.	TRBV7-2	TRBJ1-2	.
TGTGCCAGCAGCTTACTCCCCGCCCAGCGGGGGGGCGGGGAGACCCAGTACTTC	CASSLLPAQRGGGETQYF	.	TRBV7-6	TRBJ2-5	TRBD2
TGCAGCGGGGGACTCAGCGGGAGTTCGGAGACCCAGTACTTC	CSGGLSGSSETQYF	.	TRBV29-1	TRBJ2-5	TRBD2
TGTGCCAGTAGTGCCCGGGACAGGGGAGGGACTGAAGCTTTCTTT	CASSARDRGGTEAFF	many	TRBV19	TRBJ1-1	TRBD1
TGTGCCAGCAGCCGGAAGCTACTAAGCACAGATACGCAGTATTTT	CASSRKLLSTDTQYF	.	TRBV7-2	TRBJ2-3	.
TGTGCCAGCAGCATAGGACTAGCGGGGGTCTACAATGAGCAGTTCTTC	CASSIGLAGVYNEQFF	.	TRBV7-9	TRBJ2-1	TRBD2
TGTGCCAGCAGCACTCAGGGGGCGGATTCACCCCTCCACTTT	CASSTQGADSPLHF	.	TRBV3-1/TRBV3-2	TRBJ1-6	TRBD1
TGTGCCATCAGTACTAGCGGGGGGGGCGAGAGCTCCTACAATGAGCAGTTCTTC	CAISTSGGGESSYNEQFF	.	TRBV10-3	TRBJ2-1	TRBD2
TGCGCCAGCCGGGACACCAGCTCTGGAAACACCATATATTTT	CASRDTSSGNTIYF	.	TRBV5-1	TRBJ1-3	.
TGTGCCAGCAGCCAAGATTTGGGGAGTGAAGCTTTCTTT	CASSQDLGSEAFF	.	TRBV14	TRBJ1-1	.
TGTGCCAGCTTTACACCGACACTCACAGATACGCAGTATTTT	CASFTPTLTDTQYF	.	TRBV5-5	TRBJ2-3	.
TGTGCCAGTAGGATCGCACGGGGGTGGGTCACTGAAGCTTTCTTT	CASRIARGWVTEAFF	.	TRBV19	TRBJ1-1	.
TGTGCCAGCAGCTCGACTAGCGGGAGCTCCGAGCAGTACTTC	CASSSTSGSSEQYF	.	TRBV5-6	TRBJ2-7	TRBD2
TGCGCCAGCAGCTCGACAGGGAACACCGGGGAGCTGTTTTTT	CASSSTGNTGELFF	.	TRBV5-1	TRBJ2-2	.
TGCGCCAGCAGCTTGGGGGACAGGAGGGACACAGATACGCAGTATTTT	CASSLGDRRDTDTQYF	.	TRBV5-1	TRBJ2-3	TRBD1
TGTGCCATCGGACTCCGCTCCTACAATGAGCAGTTCTTC	CAIGLRSYNEQFF	.	TRBV12-3/TRBV12-4	TRBJ2-1	.
TGCAGCGCTAGAGAAGAAATACAGGGGGACACTGAAGCTTTCTTT	CSAREEIQGDTEAFF	.	TRBV29-1	TRBJ1-1	TRBD1
TGTGCCAGCAAACTAACAGGGAGCAATCAGCCCCAGCATTTT	CASKLTGSNQPQHF	.	TRBV19	TRBJ1-5	.
TGCAGCGTTGAAACGCAGGGGCGGGGGGAGCAGTACTTC	CSVETQGRGEQYF	.	TRBV29-1	TRBJ2-7	.
TGTGCCAGCAGCTCGACAGGTGCGAAAGAGACCCAGTACTTC	CASSSTGAKETQYF	.	TRBV7-3	TRBJ2-5	.
TGTGCCAGCAGCTTAGTACAGGGAAGTGGCTACACCTTC	CASSLVQGSGYTF	once	TRBV7-9	TRBJ1-2	.
TGTGCCAGCAGCGTACTGAGCACAGATACGCAGTATTTT	CASSVLSTDTQYF	.	TRBV9	TRBJ2-3	.
TGCGCCAGCAGCGGGGACAGCTTGACCGGGGAGCTGTTTTTT	CASSGDSLTGELFF	.	TRBV5-1	TRBJ2-2	TRBD1
TGTGCCAGCAGTTACTCGCCGCGGCAGTTGTGGACTTTCTTT	CASSYSPRQLWTFF	.	TRBV6-2/TRBV6-3	TRBJ1-1	.
TGCGCCAGCAGCGTTCCCCGGGACAGGGGTCCTCTCTTCACAGATACGCAGTATTTT	CASSVPRDRGPLFTDTQYF	.	TRBV5-1	TRBJ2-3	TRBD1
TGTGCCAGCAGCTTAGTAGGAGGGGGCAAGTACTATGGCTACACCTTC	CASSLVGGGKYYGYTF	.	TRBV7-2	TRBJ1-2	TRBD1
TGTGCCAGCAGCGAAACCGGGACTAGCGGGAGTAATGAGCAGTTCTTC	CASSETGTSGSNEQFF	.	TRBV9	TRBJ2-1	TRBD2